This T cell receptor beta chain was identified in a study of OX40 agonist ivuxolimab in advanced cancers. Whole-study context: Dose-escalation patients had hepatocellular carcinoma, melanoma, renal cell or head and neck cancer.

The data were produced by immunoSEQ multiplex PCR, yet TCRdb's version contains in-frame clones alone and is incomplete. Of about 67,000 clones in the sample, 84% are singletons; the top ten hold about 2.4%. Losses at the gene ends were 7 bases for V and 7 bases for J; bases not matched to a gene: 8. CDR3 length equals 12 residues. Germline lookup yields CDR1 SQVTM and CDR2 ANQGSEA. The sequencing here drew on CD4+ or CD8+ T cells sorted from blood, taken in a trial of the OX40 agonist ivuxolimab. The clonotype originates from an adult with an advanced solid tumor such as melanoma, head and neck, liver or kidney cancer. The chain is built from TRBV29-1 and TRBJ1-2; 8 positions agree with TRBD1. CDR3 sequence: CSESDRAGGYTF. CDR3 DNA sequence: TGCAGCGAATCGGACAGGGCAGGTGGCTACACCTTC. Variable domain in full (rest from reference TRBV29-1 and TRBJ1-2): SAVISQKPSRDICQRGTSLTIQCQVDSQVTMMFWYRQQPGQSLTLIATANQGSEATYESGFVIDKFPISRPNLTFSTLTVSNMSPEDSSIYLCSESDRAGGYTFGSGTRLTVV.